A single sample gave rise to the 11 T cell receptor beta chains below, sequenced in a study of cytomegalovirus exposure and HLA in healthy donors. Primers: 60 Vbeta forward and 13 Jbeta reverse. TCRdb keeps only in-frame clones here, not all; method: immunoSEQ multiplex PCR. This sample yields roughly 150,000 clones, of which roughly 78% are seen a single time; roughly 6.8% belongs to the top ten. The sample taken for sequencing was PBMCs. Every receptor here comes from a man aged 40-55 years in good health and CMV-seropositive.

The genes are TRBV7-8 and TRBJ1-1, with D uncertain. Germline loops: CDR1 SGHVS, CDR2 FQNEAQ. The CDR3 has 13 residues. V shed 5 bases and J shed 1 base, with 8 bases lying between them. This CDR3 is CASSPLRNTEAFF. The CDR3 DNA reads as TGTGCCAGCAGCCCCCTACGGAACACTGAAGCTTTCTTT.

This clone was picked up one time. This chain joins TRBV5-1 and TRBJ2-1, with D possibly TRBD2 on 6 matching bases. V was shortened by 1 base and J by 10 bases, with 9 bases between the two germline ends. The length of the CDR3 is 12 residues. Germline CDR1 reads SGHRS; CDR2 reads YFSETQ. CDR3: CASSLLAHEQFF. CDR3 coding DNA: TGCGCCAGCAGCTTGCTAGCGCACGAGCAGTTCTTC.

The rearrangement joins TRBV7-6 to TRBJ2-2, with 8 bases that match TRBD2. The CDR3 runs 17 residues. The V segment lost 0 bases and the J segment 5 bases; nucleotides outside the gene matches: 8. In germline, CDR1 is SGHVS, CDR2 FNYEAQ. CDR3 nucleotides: TGTGCCAGCAGCTTAGCCTCCGGGACTAGAGGGACCGGGGAGCTGTTTTTT. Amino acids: CASSLASGTRGTGELFF.

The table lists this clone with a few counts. CDR3 bases: TGTGCCAGCAGCCCTCTATACGGGACAACTAATGAAAAACTGTTTTTT. Translation: CASSPLYGTTNEKLFF. The chain carries TRBV7-8 and TRBJ1-4, with D unclear. CDR1 is SGHVS and CDR2 is FQNEAQ in the germline V gene. This CDR3 comprises 16 residues. With 5 bases removed from V and 0 bases from J, the gap between germline ends came to 13 bases.

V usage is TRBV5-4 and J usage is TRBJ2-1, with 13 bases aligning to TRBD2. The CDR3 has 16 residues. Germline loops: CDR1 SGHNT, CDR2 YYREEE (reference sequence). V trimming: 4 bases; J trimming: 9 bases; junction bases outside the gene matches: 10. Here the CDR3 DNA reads TGTGCCAGCAGCCTGGGTATGGGACTAGCGGGAACTGAGCAGTTCTTC. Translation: CASSLGMGLAGTEQFF.

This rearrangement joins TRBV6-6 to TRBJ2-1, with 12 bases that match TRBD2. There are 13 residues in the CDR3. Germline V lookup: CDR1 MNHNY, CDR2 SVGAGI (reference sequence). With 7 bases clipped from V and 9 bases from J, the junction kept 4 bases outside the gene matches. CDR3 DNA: TGTGCCAGCACCGTGACTAGCGGGAGTGAGCAGTTCTTC. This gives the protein CASTVTSGSEQFF.

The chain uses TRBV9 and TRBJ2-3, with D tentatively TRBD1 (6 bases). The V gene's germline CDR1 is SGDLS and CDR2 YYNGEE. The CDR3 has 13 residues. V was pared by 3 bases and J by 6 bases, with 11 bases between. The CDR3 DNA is TGTGCCAGCAGCGCTGGGACATCCGATACGCAGTATTTT. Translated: CASSAGTSDTQYF.

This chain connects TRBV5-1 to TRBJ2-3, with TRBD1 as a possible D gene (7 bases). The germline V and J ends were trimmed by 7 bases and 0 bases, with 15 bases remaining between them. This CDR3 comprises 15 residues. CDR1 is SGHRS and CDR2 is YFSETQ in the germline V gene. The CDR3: CASYPTGTSTDTQYF. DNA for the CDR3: TGCGCCAGCTATCCGACAGGGACTAGCACAGATACGCAGTATTTT.

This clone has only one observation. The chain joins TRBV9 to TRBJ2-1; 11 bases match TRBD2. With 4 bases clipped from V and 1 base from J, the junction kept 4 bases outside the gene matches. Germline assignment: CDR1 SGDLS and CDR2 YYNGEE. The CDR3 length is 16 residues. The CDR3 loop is CASSLRTSGSYNEQFF. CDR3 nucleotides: TGTGCCAGCAGCCTCCGGACTAGCGGGTCCTACAATGAGCAGTTCTTC. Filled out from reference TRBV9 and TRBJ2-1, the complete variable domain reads DSGVTQTPKHLITATGQRVTLRCSPRSGDLSVYWYQQSLDQGLQFLIQYYNGEERAKGNILERFSAQQFPDLHSELNLSSLELGDSALYFCASSLRTSGSYNEQFFGPGTRLTVL.

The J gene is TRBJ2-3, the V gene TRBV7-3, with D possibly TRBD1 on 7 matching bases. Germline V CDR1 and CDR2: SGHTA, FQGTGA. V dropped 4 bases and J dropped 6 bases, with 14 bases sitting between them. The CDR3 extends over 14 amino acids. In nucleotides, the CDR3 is TGTGCCAGCAGCTCAGGGGGGAGAGGGGATACGCAGTATTTT. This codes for CASSSGGRGDTQYF. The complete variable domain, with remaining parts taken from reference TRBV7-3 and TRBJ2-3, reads GAGVSQTPSNKVTEKGKYVELRCDPISGHTALYWYRQSLGQGPEFLIYFQGTGAADDSGLPNDRFFAVRPEGSVSTLKIQRTERGDSAVYLCASSSGGRGDTQYFGPGTRLTVL.

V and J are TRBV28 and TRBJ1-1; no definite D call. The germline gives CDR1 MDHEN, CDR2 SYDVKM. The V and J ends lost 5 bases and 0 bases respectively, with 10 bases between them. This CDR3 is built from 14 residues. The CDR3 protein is CASSNTKMNTEAFF. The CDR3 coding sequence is TGTGCCAGCAGTAACACTAAAATGAACACTGAAGCTTTCTTT. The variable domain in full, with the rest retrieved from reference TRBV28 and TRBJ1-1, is DVKVTQSSRYLVKRTGEKVFLECVQDMDHENMFWYRQDPGLGLRLIYFSYDVKMKEKGDIPEGYSVSREKKERFSLILESASTNQTSMYLCASSNTKMNTEAFFGQGTRLTVV.